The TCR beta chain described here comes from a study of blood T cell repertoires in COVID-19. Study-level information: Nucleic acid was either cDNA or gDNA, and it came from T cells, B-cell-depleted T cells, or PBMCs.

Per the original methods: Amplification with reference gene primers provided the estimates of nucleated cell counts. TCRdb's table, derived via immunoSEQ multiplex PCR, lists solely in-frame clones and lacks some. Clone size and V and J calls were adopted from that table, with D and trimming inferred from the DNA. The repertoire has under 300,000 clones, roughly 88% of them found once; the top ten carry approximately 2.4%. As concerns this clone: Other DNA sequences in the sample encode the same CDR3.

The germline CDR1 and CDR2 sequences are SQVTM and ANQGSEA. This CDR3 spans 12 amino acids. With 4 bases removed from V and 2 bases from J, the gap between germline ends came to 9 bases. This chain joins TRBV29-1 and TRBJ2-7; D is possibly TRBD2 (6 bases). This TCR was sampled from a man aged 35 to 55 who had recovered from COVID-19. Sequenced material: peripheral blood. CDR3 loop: CSVVGGAYEQYF. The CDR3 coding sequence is TGCAGCGTTGTTGGAGGGGCCTACGAGCAGTACTTC.